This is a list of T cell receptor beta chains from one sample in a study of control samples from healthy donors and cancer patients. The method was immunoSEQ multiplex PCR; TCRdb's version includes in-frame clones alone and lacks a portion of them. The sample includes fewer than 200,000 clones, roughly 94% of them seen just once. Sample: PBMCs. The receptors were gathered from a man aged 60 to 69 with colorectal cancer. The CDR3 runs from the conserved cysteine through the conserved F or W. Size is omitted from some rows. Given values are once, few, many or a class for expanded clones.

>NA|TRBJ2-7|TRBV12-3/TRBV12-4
CASSLVGDEQYF
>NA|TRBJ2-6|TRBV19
CASSIPGAGANVLTF
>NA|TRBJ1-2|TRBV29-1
CSVDLGGYGYTF
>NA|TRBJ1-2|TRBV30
CAWSGGAGGYTF
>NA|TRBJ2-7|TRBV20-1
CSARLLKEQYF
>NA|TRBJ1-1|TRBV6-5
CASSRMDNYNTEAFF
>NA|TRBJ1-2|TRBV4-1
CASSQAHIRDGYTF
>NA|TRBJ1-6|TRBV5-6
CASSLRDGDLYSPLHF
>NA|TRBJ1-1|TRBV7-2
CASSQDMNTEAFF
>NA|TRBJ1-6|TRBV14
CASSQDAFRGMGDNSPLHF
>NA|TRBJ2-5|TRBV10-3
CAISDGRETQYF
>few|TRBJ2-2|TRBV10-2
CASRRQGTGELFF
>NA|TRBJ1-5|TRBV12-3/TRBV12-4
CASSSSGNQPQHF
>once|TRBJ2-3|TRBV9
CASSRLGGPSDTQYF
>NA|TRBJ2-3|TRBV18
CASSGVGTDTQYF
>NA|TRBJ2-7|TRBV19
CASSSQGASYEQYF
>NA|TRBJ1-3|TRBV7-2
CASSYSGQGTGNTIYF
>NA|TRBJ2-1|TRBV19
CASSMSIGRWSSYNEQFF
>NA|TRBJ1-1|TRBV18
CASSPPFMNTEAFF
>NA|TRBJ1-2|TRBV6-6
CASRGSLNYGYTF
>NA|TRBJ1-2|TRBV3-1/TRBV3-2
CASSQVSAGRGYGYTF
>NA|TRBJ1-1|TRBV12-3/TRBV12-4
CASSLGPITEAFF
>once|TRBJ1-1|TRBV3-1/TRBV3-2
CASSQGGLMNTEAFF
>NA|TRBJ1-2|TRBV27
CASSLKGQGSGGYTF
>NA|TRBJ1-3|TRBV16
CASSQSDPQSGNTIYF
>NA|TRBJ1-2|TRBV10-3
CAITPGQGISGYTF
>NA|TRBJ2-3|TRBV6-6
CASSRQADTQYF
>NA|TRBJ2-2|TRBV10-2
CASSVPGGWNTGELFF
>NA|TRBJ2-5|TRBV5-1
CASSAGGGEETQYF
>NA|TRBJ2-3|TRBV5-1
CASSFEGTYTDTQYF
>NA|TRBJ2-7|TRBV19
CASSVGRGGYEQYF